The 25 T cell receptor beta chains listed next were all sequenced from one sample in a study of blood T cell repertoires in COVID-19. Libraries were prepared by immunoSEQ multiplex PCR; TCRdb keeps only in-frame clonotypes and omits some of them. This sample has 60,000 to 95,000 clones, with approximately 89% found just once. The sequencing input was peripheral blood. All receptors come from a human donor in a cohort sampled during active COVID-19.

This clone was observed a single time. The chain is built from TRBV11-3 and TRBJ1-5, with D possibly matching TRBD1 (5 bases). CDR3 length: 16 residues. The germline CDR1 and CDR2 sequences are SGHNT and YENEEA. V was clipped by 2 bases and J by 6 bases, with 17 bases between them. In DNA form, the CDR3 reads TGTGCCAGCAGCTTAAGGGGCCAGGGCCCCTCTCAGCCCCAGCATTTT. Translated: CASSLRGQGPSQPQHF.

The CDR3 sequence: CASSLEGRGVEGYTF. CDR3 in DNA: TGTGCCAGCAGCTTGGAGGGCAGGGGGGTAGAGGGCTACACCTTC. The V and J genes are TRBV5-4 and TRBJ1-2; 7 bases fit TRBD1. This CDR3 has 15 residues. Germline V CDR1 and CDR2: SGHNT, YYREEE (reference sequence). Trimming at V came to 0 bases and at J to 8 bases, leaving 10 bases not matched to a gene.

This sequence joins TRBV20-1 and TRBJ1-2; D uncertain. V was shortened by 3 bases and J by 4 bases, with 9 bases between the two germline ends. CDR3 size: 12 residues. Germline V gene sequence: CDR1 DFQATT, CDR2 SNEGSKA (reference sequence). CDR3 amino acids: CSASSGPYGYTF. The CDR3 nucleotides read TGCAGTGCTAGTTCTGGCCCCTATGGCTACACCTTC.

The chain recombines TRBV7-2 with TRBJ2-5; 12 bases are a match to TRBD2. With 6 bases clipped from V and 5 bases from J, the junction kept 4 bases outside the gene matches. Germline-derived CDR1 and CDR2 are SGHTA and FQGNSA. CDR3 length: 14 amino acids. The CDR3 sequence is CASSEGLAGETQYF. CDR3 bases: TGTGCCAGCAGTGAGGGACTAGCGGGCGAGACCCAGTACTTC.

The V and J genes are TRBV3-1 (or the pseudogene TRBV3-2) and TRBJ1-4; no definite D call. CDR1 and CDR2 from the germline V gene are LGHDT and YNNKEL (reference sequence). The CDR3 is made up of 15 amino acids. Trimming took 1 base from V and 10 from J, leaving 16 bases between them. CDR3 coding DNA: TGTGCCAGCAGCCAAGGCGGGCCTGCCTTTGGAAAACTGTTTTTT. The encoded protein is CASSQGGPAFGKLFF.

The genes are TRBV15 and TRBJ2-3; the D is unclear. V shed 0 bases and J shed 2 bases, with 6 bases lying between them. The germline V gene has CDR1 LNHNV and CDR2 YYDKDF (reference sequence). The CDR3 consists of 14 residues. CDR3 coding DNA: TGTGCCACCAGCAGAGATCAGGTCACAGATACGCAGTATTTT. Its translation: CATSRDQVTDTQYF.

The V and J genes are TRBV6-5 and TRBJ1-1, with a tentative D call TRBD1 (5 bases). Germline CDR1 reads MNHEY; CDR2 reads SVGAGI. This CDR3 contains 11 residues. Trimming took off 5 bases at V and 11 bases at J, with 12 bases between the two ends. Here the CDR3 DNA reads TGTGCCAGCAGTCCTCAACAGGACGCTTTCTTT. This encodes CASSPQQDAFF.

This chain joins TRBV5-1 and TRBJ2-3; 13 positions agree with TRBD2. CDR1 SGHRS and CDR2 YFSETQ come from the germline V gene. V lost 4 bases, J lost 2 bases, and 10 bases stayed unmatched. The CDR3 has 18 amino acids. DNA for the CDR3: TGCGCCAGCAGCCTGGGACTAGCGGGGACTTTTGTCACAGATACGCAGTATTTT. The encoded protein is CASSLGLAGTFVTDTQYF.

The chain has TRBV29-1 and TRBJ1-1; a weak D match, TRBD1 (6 bases). V lost 5 bases, J lost 0 bases, and 10 bases lay in between. The CDR3 loop spans 13 amino acids. Per the germline V gene, CDR1 is SQVTM and CDR2 is ANQGSEA. CDR3 bases: TGCAGCGTTAGGGGACACTTGAACACTGAAGCTTTCTTT. Translated: CSVRGHLNTEAFF. Variable domain in full (rest from reference TRBV29-1 and TRBJ1-1): SAVISQKPSRDICQRGTSLTIQCQVDSQVTMMFWYRQQPGQSLTLIATANQGSEATYESGFVIDKFPISRPNLTFSTLTVSNMSPEDSSIYLCSVRGHLNTEAFFGQGTRLTVV.

J is TRBJ2-7 and V is TRBV10-3; 8 nucleotides line up with TRBD1. There are 13 residues in the CDR3. The trim removed 5 bases at V and 5 bases at J, leaving 5 bases unmatched. CDR1 is ENHRY, CDR2 SYGVKD, per germline. This CDR3 reads CAISPTGAHEQYF. DNA for the CDR3: TGTGCCATCAGTCCGACAGGGGCCCACGAGCAGTACTTC.

The CDR3 is CASSSPGVDGYTF. The CDR3 DNA follows: TGTGCCAGCAGCTCCCCAGGGGTCGATGGCTACACCTTC. This chain links TRBV7-3 with TRBJ1-2, with a weak D call TRBD1 (6 bases). V lost 4 bases and J lost 6, with 12 bases in between. The CDR3 consists of 13 residues. Germline V lookup: CDR1 SGHTA, CDR2 FQGTGA.

This rearrangement joins TRBV5-1 to TRBJ2-1, with D possibly TRBD1 on 6 matching bases. The germline CDR1 and CDR2 sequences are SGHRS and YFSETQ. The CDR3 is 15 amino acids. V gave up 0 bases and J gave up 3 bases, with 10 bases separating them. The CDR3 reads CASSLGRGDYNEQFF. In nucleotides, the CDR3 is TGCGCCAGCAGCTTGGGCAGGGGCGACTACAATGAGCAGTTCTTC.

V usage is TRBV6-8 and J usage is TRBJ1-6; 7 bases are a match to TRBD1. The CDR3 runs to 16 residues. V was pared by 6 bases and J by 10 bases, with 15 bases of the junction left unmatched. Germline CDR1 MNHGY, CDR2 SAAAGT. CDR3 in DNA: TGTGCCAGCAGCCGACTTTACAGGGGAGACGGCTCACCCCTCCACTTT. It yields the protein CASSRLYRGDGSPLHF.

The J gene is TRBJ1-2, the V gene TRBV29-1, with a possible D match to TRBD1 (5 bases). CDR3 length equals 12 residues. V was pared by 4 bases and J by 7 bases, with 13 bases between. The germline CDR1 and CDR2 sequences are SQVTM and ANQGSEA. For the CDR3, the DNA is TGCAGCGTTGGTGATTTGGGGCTTGGCTACACCTTC. This codes for CSVGDLGLGYTF.

The rearrangement links TRBV10-3 to TRBJ2-2, with 7 bases fitting TRBD1. The ends lost 10 bases at V and 2 bases at J; junction bases unmatched: 10. The CDR3 contains 15 residues. The germline V gene has CDR1 ENHRY and CDR2 SYGVKD. The CDR3 loop is CATQGRATNTGELFF. The CDR3 nucleotides are TGTGCCACACAGGGGCGCGCTACCAACACCGGGGAGCTGTTTTTT.

The rearrangement links TRBV18 to TRBJ1-2, with TRBD1 matching 8 bases. Looked up from germline, CDR1 is KGHSH and CDR2 is LQKENI. CDR3 length: 15 residues. With 2 bases clipped from V and 7 bases from J, the junction kept 9 bases outside the gene matches. CDR3 sequence reads: CASSPSGQGQSGYTF. The CDR3 nucleotides read TGTGCCAGCTCACCAAGTGGACAGGGTCAAAGTGGCTACACCTTC.

The sample holds one count of this clone. This sequence joins TRBV5-1 and TRBJ2-3, with D possibly TRBD1 on 6 matching bases. The CDR3 covers 14 residues. Germline CDR1 and CDR2: SGHRS and YFSETQ. Trimming cost V 4 bases and J 2 bases, with 11 bases left between them. CDR3 in amino acids: CASSGGQNTDTQYF. For the CDR3, the DNA is TGCGCCAGCAGCGGTGGACAGAACACAGATACGCAGTATTTT.

The chain has TRBV7-8 and TRBJ2-1; possibly TRBD1 for D (6 bases). This CDR3 comprises 14 residues. Per germline, CDR1 SGHVS and CDR2 FQNEAQ. Deletions cut 1 base from V and 4 bases from J, with 8 bases between. The CDR3 protein is CASSLGTVYNEQFF. DNA of the CDR3: TGTGCCAGCAGCTTAGGGACAGTTTACAATGAGCAGTTCTTC.

This rearrangement joins TRBV2 to TRBJ1-2, with 9 bases aligning to TRBD1. With 10 bases clipped from V and 1 base from J, the junction kept 4 bases outside the gene matches. Germline V gene lookup returns CDR1 SNHLY and CDR2 FYNNEI. This CDR3 is built from 13 residues. The CDR3 region is CATRGQGNYGYTF. The CDR3 DNA sequence: TGTGCCACCCGGGGACAGGGTAACTATGGCTACACCTTC.

The V call is TRBV27, the J call TRBJ1-2; weak D call: TRBD1 (6 bases). CDR1 and CDR2 from the germline V gene are MNHEY and SMNVEV (reference sequence). There are 16 residues in the CDR3. Trimming stripped 5 bases from V and 5 bases from J, with 21 bases between. In DNA, the CDR3 is TGTGCCAGCAGTCCACTGACAGGTATAAAGAGGTATGGCTACACCTTC. This gives the protein CASSPLTGIKRYGYTF.

This chain links TRBV7-9 with TRBJ1-6, with 9 nucleotides matching TRBD1. The CDR3 length is 16 residues. Germline V gene data show CDR1 as SEHNR and CDR2 as FQNEAQ (reference sequence). V was clipped by 5 bases and J by 5 bases; unmatched bases: 7. The CDR3 is CASSGTGTGHNSPLHF. The DNA of the CDR3 is TGTGCCAGCAGCGGAACCGGGACAGGGCATAATTCACCCCTCCACTTT.

This clone has a single count. The chain recombines TRBV7-3 with TRBJ2-3; 10 bases agree with TRBD1. Germline V gives CDR1 SGHTA, CDR2 FQGTGA. The CDR3 spans 15 residues. V trimming: 6 bases; J trimming: 1 base; junction bases outside the gene matches: 4. CDR3 protein: CASSPGQGGTDTQYF. CDR3 coding DNA: TGTGCCAGCAGTCCCGGACAGGGGGGCACAGATACGCAGTATTTT.

The chain has TRBV5-1 and TRBJ1-1; D remains ambiguous. The CDR3 consists of 16 residues. The germline gives CDR1 SGHRS, CDR2 YFSETQ. The V and J ends lost 2 bases and 1 base respectively, with 15 bases between them. CDR3 nucleotide sequence: TGCGCCAGCAGCTTTACTGGACTCCCAACGAACACTGAAGCTTTCTTT. Protein: CASSFTGLPTNTEAFF. The full variable domain, rest sourced from reference TRBV5-1 and TRBJ1-1, is KAGVTQTPRYLIKTRGQQVTLSCSPISGHRSVSWYQQTPGQGLQFLFEYFSETQRNKGNFPGRFSGRQFSNSRSEMNVSTLELGDSALYLCASSFTGLPTNTEAFFGQGTRLTVV.

This clone showed up just once. The chain employs TRBV20-1 and TRBJ2-7, with a tentative D call TRBD2 (5 bases). Germline V gene data show CDR1 as DFQATT and CDR2 as SNEGSKA (reference sequence). The ends were cut back, 7 bases at V and 3 bases at J, with 10 bases in the middle. This CDR3 contains 11 residues. The CDR3 sequence is CSGGSYYEQYF. The CDR3 DNA is TGCAGTGGTGGGAGCTACTACGAGCAGTACTTC.

The V and J genes are TRBV7-6 and TRBJ2-7; the D is unclear. From germline, CDR1 is SGHVS and CDR2 FNYEAQ. V gave up 6 bases and J gave up 0 bases, with 12 bases separating them. This CDR3 region has 14 residues. This CDR3 is CASRAGSSSYEQYF. The CDR3 DNA reads TGTGCCAGCAGGGCCGGGTCTAGCTCCTACGAGCAGTACTTC.